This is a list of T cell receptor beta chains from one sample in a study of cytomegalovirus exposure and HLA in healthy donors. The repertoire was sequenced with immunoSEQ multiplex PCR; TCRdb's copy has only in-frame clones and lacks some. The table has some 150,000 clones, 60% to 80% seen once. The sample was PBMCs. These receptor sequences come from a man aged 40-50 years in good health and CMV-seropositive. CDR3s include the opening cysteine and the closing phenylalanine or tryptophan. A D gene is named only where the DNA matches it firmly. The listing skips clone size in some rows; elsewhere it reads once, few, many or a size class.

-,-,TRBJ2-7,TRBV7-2,CASSVRSLEAYEQYF,TGTGCCAGCAGCGTACGGAGCCTCGAAGCCTACGAGCAGTACTTC
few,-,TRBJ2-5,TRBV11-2,CASSQGANLGGQETQYF,TGTGCCAGCAGCCAAGGCGCGAATCTGGGGGGCCAAGAGACCCAGTACTTC
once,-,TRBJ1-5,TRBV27,CASSFLSGQPQHF,TGTGCCAGCAGTTTTTTGTCCGGGCAGCCCCAGCATTTT
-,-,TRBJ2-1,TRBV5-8,CASSLVGRDSYNEQFF,TGTGCCAGCAGCTTGGTAGGGCGGGACAGCTACAATGAGCAGTTCTTC
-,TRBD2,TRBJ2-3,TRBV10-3,CAISPGTSGISTDTQYF,TGTGCCATCAGCCCCGGGACTAGCGGGATTAGCACAGATACGCAGTATTTT
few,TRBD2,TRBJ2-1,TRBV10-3,CASSYSAGEAYNEQFF,TGTGCCAGCAGTTACTCAGCGGGAGAGGCGTACAATGAGCAGTTCTTC
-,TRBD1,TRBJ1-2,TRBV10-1,CASSSGTENYGYTF,TGCGCCAGCAGTTCTGGGACAGAGAACTATGGCTACACCTTC
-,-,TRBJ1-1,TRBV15,CATSRDWGGTEAFF,TGTGCCACCAGCAGAGACTGGGGAGGAACTGAAGCTTTCTTT
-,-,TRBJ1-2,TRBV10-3,CAISEREGGYGYTF,TGTGCCATCAGTGAAAGAGAGGGCGGCTATGGCTACACCTTC
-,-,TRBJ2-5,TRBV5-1,CASSRQEETQYF,TGCGCCAGCAGTAGGCAGGAAGAGACCCAGTACTTC
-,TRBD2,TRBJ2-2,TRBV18,CASSPGGRGTGELFF,TGTGCCAGCTCACCAGGCGGGAGAGGCACCGGGGAGCTGTTTTTT
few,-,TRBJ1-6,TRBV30,CACEDSYNSPLHF,TGTGCCTGCGAGGACAGCTACAATTCACCCCTCCACTTT
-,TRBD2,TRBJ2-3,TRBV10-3,CAISESTGGPTDTQYF,TGTGCCATCAGTGAGTCGACGGGAGGCCCCACAGATACGCAGTATTTT